This T cell receptor beta chain was observed in a study of blood T cell repertoires in COVID-19. Methods used by the authors: Estimated nucleated cell counts came from reference gene primer amplification. Assay: immunoSEQ multiplex PCR; the TCRdb copy retains only in-frame clones and omits some. Clone size and the V and J calls come from that table; the DNA yielded D and trimming. The top ten clones hold 0.87% of a sample with 200,000 to 300,000 clones, about 87% of them seen once. The V end was cut by 1 base, the J end by 5 bases, with 11 bases between. CDR3 length equals 14 residues. The germline V gene encodes CDR1 SGHVS and CDR2 FQNEAQ. The study drew participants aged roughly 18 to 89 years from some 23 US areas. Donors were grouped by their self-reported clinical history.

The J gene is TRBJ1-2, the V gene TRBV7-8; D might be TRBD1 (5 bases). The source material was PBMCs or T cells enriched from blood (not recorded which). This clonotype was sampled from a man aged 50 to 59 who had been exposed to COVID-19. The CDR3, as DNA: TGTGCCAGCAGCTTAGATTACCGGGGGTATGGCTACACCTTC. Protein product: CASSLDYRGYGYTF. Using reference TRBV7-8 and TRBJ1-2 for the parts outside the CDR3, the full variable domain is GAGVSQSPRYKVAKRGQDVALRCDPISGHVSLFWYQQALGQGPEFLTYFQNEAQLDKSGLPSDRFFAERPEGSVSTLKIQRTQQEDSAVYLCASSLDYRGYGYTFGSGTRLTVV.